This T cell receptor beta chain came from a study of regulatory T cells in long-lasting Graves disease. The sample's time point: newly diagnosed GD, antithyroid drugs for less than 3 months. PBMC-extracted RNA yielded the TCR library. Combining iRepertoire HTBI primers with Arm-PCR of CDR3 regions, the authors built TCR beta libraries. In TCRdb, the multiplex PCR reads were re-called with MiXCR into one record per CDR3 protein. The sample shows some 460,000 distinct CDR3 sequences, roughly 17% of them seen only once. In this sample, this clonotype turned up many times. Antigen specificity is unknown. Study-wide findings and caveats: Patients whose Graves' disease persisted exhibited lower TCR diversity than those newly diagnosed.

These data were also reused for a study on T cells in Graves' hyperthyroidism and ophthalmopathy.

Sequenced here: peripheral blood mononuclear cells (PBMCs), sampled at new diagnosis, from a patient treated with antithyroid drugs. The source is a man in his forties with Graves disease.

In DNA, the CDR3 is TGTGCCTGGAGTGTCGCCGGGGGCTACGGCTACACCTTC. Protein product: CAWSVAGGYGYTF. The V call is TRBV30, the J call TRBJ1-2, with TRBD1 as a possible D gene (6 bases). Germline V gene data show CDR1 as GTSNPN and CDR2 as SVGIG (reference sequence). CDR3 size: 13 residues. The V gene lost 0 bases and the J gene lost 8 bases, with 13 bases spanning the gap.